The table lists the clone carrying this TCR beta chain with a few counts. The antigen is undetermined. The researchers obtained blood RNA from unsorted whole blood and also extracted germline DNA. Starting material of 450 to 500 ng total RNA yielded TCR beta cDNA via a constant-region primer. A slightly modified ARM-PCR protocol with three nested multiplex PCR rounds produced these TCR beta libraries. Researchers ran the first two PCR rounds for approximately 10 cycles each with TRBV1-TRBV30 forward primers and a C-beta reverse primer. In TCRdb, the multiplex PCR reads were re-called with MiXCR into one record per CDR3 protein. In the table there are 150,000 to 200,000 distinct CDR3 sequences, approximately 65% of which are singletons. This sample was taken from a study of tumor-infiltrating lymphocytes in primary liver carcinoma. Whole-study findings and limits: Owing to bulk unsorted samples, no comparison was made between CD4+ and CD8+ repertoires.

Germline CDR1 reads SGHAT; CDR2 reads FQNNGV. The V and J ends lost 2 bases and 10 bases, in that order; junction bases with no gene match: 28. The CDR3 contains 20 residues. The V call is TRBV11-2, the J call TRBJ2-7; the match to TRBD2 covers 8 bases. The source is a woman in her sixties with primary liver carcinoma and hepatitis B virus infection. Sequencing was carried out using peripheral blood. CDR3 residues: CASSLSWDITLAGLGREQYF. In DNA, the CDR3 is TGTGCCAGCAGCTTAAGTTGGGACATAACCCTAGCGGGCCTAGGACGCGAACAGTACTTC. Full variable domain (missing parts from reference TRBV11-2 and TRBJ2-7): EAGVAQSPRYKIIEKRQSVAFWCNPISGHATLYWYQQILGQGPKLLIQFQNNGVVDDSQLPKDRFSAERLKGVDSTLKIQPAKLEDSAVYLCASSLSWDITLAGLGREQYFGPGTRLTVT.